This T cell receptor (beta chain) appears in the sequencing data of a study of blood T cells in healthy people across ages. Study results and limitations: In older individuals, TCR beta diversity per million T cells was lower, falling roughly linearly with age.

Together with a sample-barcoded 5' primer, a J-beta primer mix was included in a second PCR lasting about 7 to 11 cycles. Tags on each cDNA molecule came from a template-switch adaptor with 12 random nucleotides. TCRdb re-called the 5' RACE reads with MiXCR, one entry per CDR3 protein. The sample lists about a million distinct CDR3 sequences; just over 50% were seen once. The germline CDR1 and CDR2 sequences are SGHTA and FQGNSA. There are 13 residues in the CDR3. Trimming cost V 5 bases and J 13 bases, with 19 bases left between them. The study recruited healthy Caucasian donors from Russia who were aged about 6 to 95. Drawing of peripheral blood yielded about 10 milliliters from each donor. A few counts support this clonotype. Antigen specificity is unknown.

The chain joins TRBV7-2 to TRBJ2-3, with a tentative D call TRBD1 (5 bases). Material for sequencing was blood. This sequence was found in a woman aged 60 to 75 in good health. CDR3 DNA: TGTGCCAGCAGCACGGCCAGGGTCCCTAAAAAGTATTTT. This encodes CASSTARVPKKYF.